The rows below give T cell receptor beta chains drawn from one sample of a study of blood T cell repertoires in COVID-19. Sequenced by immunoSEQ multiplex PCR; TCRdb stores in-frame clones only, minus some. The sample has 110,000 or so clones; about 84% are singletons. The sample taken for sequencing was peripheral blood. The receptors come from a man aged 50-60 years with acute or convalescent COVID-19. The CDR3 runs from the conserved cysteine through the conserved F or W. Each record gives: J gene, D gene, V gene, clone size, CDR3 protein, CDR3 DNA. D genes are given only for firm matches. Clone size appears in some rows only: once, few, many, or a class for an expanded clone.

TRBJ1-5 TRBD1 TRBV2 - CASAKTGWDQPQHF TGTGCCAGCGCAAAGACAGGGTGGGATCAGCCCCAGCATTTT
TRBJ2-7 - TRBV7-9 - CASSLGPQGRREQYF TGTGCCAGCAGCTTAGGGCCACAGGGCCGGCGCGAGCAGTACTTC
TRBJ2-7 - TRBV4-1 - CASSQVAASSYEQYF TGCGCCAGCAGCCAAGTGGCAGCTAGTTCCTACGAGCAGTACTTC
TRBJ2-2 - TRBV10-3 - CAIRRDRTANTGELFF TGTGCCATCAGACGAGACAGGACCGCGAACACCGGGGAGCTGTTTTTT
TRBJ2-3 - TRBV12-5 - CASGFRGSDTQYF TGTGCTAGTGGTTTCAGGGGCAGTGATACGCAGTATTTT
TRBJ2-1 TRBD2 TRBV11-3 - CASSTRTSGGYNEQFF TGTGCCAGCAGCACCAGGACTAGCGGGGGTTACAATGAGCAGTTCTTC
TRBJ2-2 - TRBV29-1 - CSVVRGSEYGELFF TGCAGCGTTGTTCGGGGATCGGAATACGGGGAGCTGTTTTTT
TRBJ1-1 - TRBV5-6 - CASSLVQVRNTEAFF TGTGCCAGCAGCTTGGTACAGGTAAGAAACACTGAAGCTTTCTTT
TRBJ2-1 TRBD2 TRBV5-1 - CASSLGASGGAWNEQFF TGCGCCAGCAGCTTGGGAGCTAGCGGGGGGGCTTGGAATGAGCAGTTCTTC
TRBJ1-4 TRBD1 TRBV6-2/TRBV6-3 - CASSQGRQGSEKLFF TGTGCCAGCAGTCAAGGGAGACAGGGGTCTGAAAAACTGTTTTTT
TRBJ1-5 - TRBV15 - CATSRVPYGGDQPQHF TGTGCCACCAGCAGAGTTCCTTACGGGGGAGACCAGCCCCAGCATTTT
TRBJ2-1 - TRBV5-1 - CASSLTTLVNEQFF TGCGCCAGCAGCTTGACAACCCTGGTCAATGAGCAGTTCTTC
TRBJ1-3 - TRBV6-6 - CASSYSGVTQGNTIYF TGTGCCAGCAGTTACTCTGGAGTAACTCAGGGAAACACCATATATTTT
TRBJ2-7 - TRBV14 once CASSQPDSTEQYF TGTGCCAGCAGCCAACCGGACAGTACCGAGCAGTACTTC
TRBJ1-2 - TRBV28 - CASEGQRRGNYGYTF TGTGCCAGCGAGGGCCAAAGAAGAGGCAACTATGGCTACACCTTC
TRBJ2-5 - TRBV14 - CASSQGGGTVQETQYF TGTGCCAGCAGCCAAGGTGGAGGGACAGTCCAAGAGACCCAGTACTTC
TRBJ1-1 TRBD1 TRBV3-1/TRBV3-2 - CASSQRDRKNTEAFF TGTGCCAGCAGCCAGAGGGACAGAAAGAACACTGAAGCTTTCTTT
TRBJ1-5 - TRBV2 - CASSQDRGSNQPQHF TGTGCCAGCAGTCAAGACCGGGGGAGCAATCAGCCCCAGCATTTT
TRBJ2-3 TRBD2 TRBV9 - CASSVAAGGPTDTQYF TGTGCCAGCAGCGTAGCGGCGGGGGGCCCCACAGATACGCAGTATTTT
TRBJ2-3 TRBD2 TRBV5-4 - CASTTSGSVTDTQYF TGTGCCAGCACCACTAGCGGCTCGGTCACAGATACGCAGTATTTT
TRBJ1-1 - TRBV12-3/TRBV12-4 - CASRLKRKAFF TGTGCCAGCAGACTGAAGAGGAAAGCTTTCTTT
TRBJ1-3 TRBD1 TRBV9 few CASSLTGTSGNTIYF TGTGCCAGCAGTCTGACAGGGACCTCTGGAAACACCATATATTTT
TRBJ2-2 - TRBV6-5 - CASSQGGTTGELFF TGTGCCAGCAGCCAGGGGGGTACCACCGGGGAGCTGTTTTTT
TRBJ1-1 TRBD1 TRBV5-4 - CASSSRGQVTEAFF TGTGCCAGCAGCTCTAGGGGGCAGGTGACTGAAGCTTTCTTT
TRBJ2-3 - TRBV6-6 - CASSGTEDTQYF TGTGCCAGCAGTGGGACTGAGGATACGCAGTATTTT
TRBJ1-5 - TRBV28 - CASSWGGGGSQPQHF TGTGCCAGCAGCTGGGGCGGGGGGGGCAGTCAGCCCCAGCATTTT
TRBJ1-2 TRBD1 TRBV3-1/TRBV3-2 - CASSRIATGATGGYTF TGTGCCAGCAGCCGTATTGCAACAGGGGCTACGGGTGGCTACACCTTC
TRBJ1-5 - TRBV3-1/TRBV3-2 - CASSQAGEIYSNQPQHF TGTGCCAGCAGCCAAGCAGGGGAGATCTATAGCAATCAGCCCCAGCATTTT
TRBJ1-3 - TRBV27 - CASSSTGTGNTIYF TGTGCCAGCAGTTCAACCGGGACAGGAAACACCATATATTTT
TRBJ1-1 TRBD1 TRBV11-2 - CASSFLSTTGYSNTEAFF TGTGCCAGCAGCTTTTTATCCACGACAGGGTACTCGAACACTGAAGCTTTCTTT
TRBJ2-1 - TRBV7-2 - CASSLDAGGRGNEQFF TGTGCCAGCAGCTTAGACGCCGGGGGAAGAGGCAATGAGCAGTTCTTC
TRBJ1-5 - TRBV27 - CASSLRSASRNQPQHF TGTGCCAGCAGTTTGAGGTCGGCGAGCCGAAATCAGCCCCAGCATTTT
TRBJ1-1 - TRBV14 - CASSQETANTEAFF TGTGCCAGCAGCCAAGAGACAGCCAACACTGAAGCTTTCTTT
TRBJ2-7 - TRBV10-3 - CAISESTRGEQYF TGTGCCATCAGTGAGTCGACTCGGGGCGAGCAGTACTTC
TRBJ1-1 - TRBV6-5 - CASSYNRGGATEAFF TGTGCCAGCAGTTACAATCGTGGGGGCGCAACTGAAGCTTTCTTT
TRBJ1-2 - TRBV5-4 - CASSSRGSGYTF TGTGCCAGCAGTTCGAGGGGGAGTGGCTACACCTTC
TRBJ1-2 - TRBV19 - CASSIRTAGYGYTF TGTGCCAGTAGTATTAGGACCGCGGGATATGGCTACACCTTC
TRBJ2-7 - TRBV28 - CASRGRGRASYEQYF TGTGCCAGCAGGGGTAGGGGCAGGGCGTCCTACGAGCAGTACTTC
TRBJ2-3 - TRBV12-3/TRBV12-4 - CASSQRGDTQYF TGTGCCAGCAGCCAACGAGGGGATACGCAGTATTTT
TRBJ1-1 - TRBV10-3 - CAISGEGGVRNTEAFF TGTGCCATCAGTGGGGAAGGGGGTGTTAGAAACACTGAAGCTTTCTTT
TRBJ1-2 TRBD1 TRBV28 - CASTRILPGQADLDYGYTF TGTGCCAGCACACGAATCCTTCCGGGACAGGCGGATCTTGACTATGGCTACACCTTC
TRBJ1-1 - TRBV2 - CASSPGREAFF TGTGCCAGCAGCCCCGGGAGGGAAGCTTTCTTT
TRBJ1-3 - TRBV19 - CASSTGSSGNTIYF TGTGCCAGTAGTACGGGATCCTCTGGAAACACCATATATTTT
TRBJ2-2 TRBD1 TRBV5-1 - CASSPQTGQNGELFF TGCGCCAGCAGCCCACAGACAGGGCAGAACGGGGAGCTGTTTTTT
TRBJ1-3 TRBD1 TRBV7-8 once CASSHRDRGNTIYF TGTGCCAGCAGCCATCGGGACAGGGGGAACACCATATATTTT
TRBJ2-7 TRBD2 TRBV28 - CASSLQVLGGTEQYF TGTGCCAGCAGTTTACAGGTTTTGGGAGGGACCGAGCAGTACTTC
TRBJ1-2 TRBD1 TRBV25-1 - CATRDRVYGYTF TGTGCCACGCGGGACAGGGTCTATGGCTACACCTTC
TRBJ1-5 TRBD1 TRBV12-3/TRBV12-4 - CASSRDSPQPQHF TGTGCCAGCAGTAGGGACAGTCCTCAGCCCCAGCATTTT
TRBJ1-5 - TRBV5-1 - CASSSGAQNQPQHF TGCGCCAGCAGCTCAGGGGCGCAGAATCAGCCCCAGCATTTT
TRBJ2-2 - TRBV9 - CASNLGRANTGELFF TGTGCCAGCAACCTTGGCCGGGCGAACACCGGGGAGCTGTTTTTT
TRBJ2-3 - TRBV3-1/TRBV3-2 - CASSQEKRAQYF TGTGCCAGCAGCCAAGAGAAGCGCGCGCAGTATTTT
TRBJ1-2 - TRBV10-3 - CAISDNSRYGYTF TGTGCCATCAGTGATAACAGCCGATATGGCTACACCTTC
TRBJ1-3 - TRBV28 - CASYRTSSGNTIYF TGTGCCAGCTATAGGACTTCCTCTGGAAACACCATATATTTT
TRBJ2-7 TRBD1 TRBV5-6 - CASSGDRVTHEQYF TGTGCCAGCAGCGGCGACAGGGTTACCCACGAGCAGTACTTC
TRBJ2-1 TRBD2 TRBV3-1/TRBV3-2 - CASSQDASGGNHEQFF TGTGCCAGCAGCCAAGATGCCAGCGGGGGTAATCATGAGCAGTTCTTC
TRBJ1-2 TRBD1 TRBV9 - CASSVTGYGYTF TGTGCCAGCAGCGTGACAGGGTATGGCTACACCTTC
TRBJ1-2 - TRBV2 - CASNPHRTGLYGYTF TGTGCCAGCAATCCGCACCGTACAGGGTTGTATGGCTACACCTTC
TRBJ2-6 - TRBV3-1/TRBV3-2 few CASSQDRIRRGGSGANVLTF TGTGCCAGCAGCCAAGATAGGATTCGGAGGGGTGGCTCTGGGGCCAACGTCCTGACTTTC
TRBJ2-2 TRBD2 TRBV19 - CASSSTLAGAYDTGELFF TGTGCCAGTAGTAGTACCTTAGCGGGGGCATATGACACCGGGGAGCTGTTTTTT
TRBJ2-5 TRBD1 TRBV6-5 - CASSLGQLTGETQYF TGTGCCAGCAGTTTGGGACAGCTGACCGGAGAGACCCAGTACTTC